The T cell receptor beta chain described here comes from a study of Graves' ophthalmopathy and Graves' hyperthyroidism. The study amplified TCR beta CDR3 regions using RNA transcripts. Amplification began with first-round RT-PCR using HTBI primers, then second-round multiplex PCR was performed. A single record per CDR3 protein comes from TCRdb applying MiXCR to the multiplex PCR reads. The table records 500,000 to 600,000 distinct CDR3 sequences, about 35% of them present only once. Ineligible for inclusion were patients with other autoimmune diseases, uncontrolled infections, pregnancy or lactation. This CDR3 region has 16 residues. Germline-derived CDR1 and CDR2 are MGHRA and YSYEKL. V was clipped by 0 bases and J by 0 bases, with 9 bases between them. Notes on the study in general: Blood contained most expanded thyroid clonotypes exceeding 0.001 frequency. Sensitivity reached 70.59% and specificity 72.22% when the model predicted ophthalmopathy progression.

This clonotype was observed a few times. Its cognate antigen is unknown. The specimen sequenced was peripheral blood or thyroid tissue (not recorded which). The sequence derives from an adult man with Graves' hyperthyroidism. The rearrangement joins TRBV4-1 to TRBJ1-5, with D uncertain. CDR3 sequence reads: CASSQDKTYSNQPQHF. DNA of the CDR3: TGCGCCAGCAGCCAAGATAAGACTTATAGCAATCAGCCCCAGCATTTT.